This T cell receptor (beta chain) was retrieved from a study of cytomegalovirus exposure and HLA in healthy donors. Donors in the study were healthy people who gave bone marrow. The study ran its PCR with 60 Vbeta and 13 Jbeta primers. Generated by immunoSEQ multiplex PCR, the TCRdb table keeps only in-frame clones and is missing some. The repertoire holds 150,000 to 160,000 clones, with over 70% as singletons. The sample comprised PBMCs. The receptor was isolated from a man between 25 and 39 years old in good health and CMV-seropositive.

CDR3 DNA: TGCGCCAGCAGCTGGTCTACAGGTTCCGCCGCAGACCAAGAGACCCAGTACTTC. Its protein is CASSWSTGSAADQETQYF. V is TRBV5-1 and J is TRBJ2-5; tentatively, D is TRBD1 (5 bases). Per the germline V gene, CDR1 is SGHRS and CDR2 is YFSETQ. This CDR3 has 18 residues. The V end was cut by 3 bases, the J end by 0 bases, with 21 bases between.